This is a list of T cell receptor beta chains from one sample in a study of blood T cell repertoires in COVID-19. Data came from immunoSEQ multiplex PCR; TCRdb stores just in-frame clones and leaves some out. The sample contains more than 300,000 clones, 88% of which appear only once. Sequenced sample: PBMCs or T cells enriched from blood (not recorded which). Receptor source: a woman between 18 and 29 years old who had recovered from COVID-19. Each CDR3 is given with its conserved first and last residue. The D gene is left open where the match is weak. Only part of the rows carry a size: once, few, many, or a class if the clone is expanded.

TRBV9	TRBJ1-5	TRBD1	-	TGTGCCAGCAGCGGGACAGGATCTCTGAATCAGCCCCAGCATTTT	CASSGTGSLNQPQHF
TRBV9	TRBJ1-5	-	-	TGTGCCAGCAGCGTCAGCGGTGGGGGCAATCAGCCCCAGCATTTT	CASSVSGGGNQPQHF
TRBV7-9	TRBJ2-1	TRBD1	-	TGTGCCAGCAGCTTAGCGGGACAGGGATCCTACAATGAGCAGTTCTTC	CASSLAGQGSYNEQFF
TRBV6-1	TRBJ1-1	-	-	TGTGCCAGCAGTGACGCGATCCCTGAAGCTTTCTTT	CASSDAIPEAFF
TRBV9	TRBJ2-1	-	-	TGTGCCAGCAGCGTATCGGGGGAACCCTACAATGAGCAGTTCTTC	CASSVSGEPYNEQFF
TRBV30	TRBJ2-7	-	-	TGTGCCTGGAGTGAAACGGGAGCATTCTACGAGCAGTACTTC	CAWSETGAFYEQYF
TRBV5-4	TRBJ1-2	TRBD1	-	TGTGCCAGCAGCACGGACAGGGCTGGCTACACCTTC	CASSTDRAGYTF
TRBV5-4	TRBJ1-1	-	-	TGTGCCAGCAGCTTGGTGGACAAGAACACTGAAGCTTTCTTT	CASSLVDKNTEAFF
TRBV3-1/TRBV3-2	TRBJ1-3	-	-	TGTGCCAGCAGCCGACAGGTCTCTGGAAACACCATATATTTT	CASSRQVSGNTIYF
TRBV29-1	TRBJ1-2	-	-	TGCAGCGGGGGAACAGAACTCAACTATGGCTACACCTTC	CSGGTELNYGYTF
TRBV5-1	TRBJ1-1	-	-	TGCGCCAGCAGCCCGGGATCAAACACTGAAGCTTTCTTT	CASSPGSNTEAFF
TRBV28	TRBJ2-7	TRBD2	once	TGTGCCAGCAGGCCACTAGCGGGGGCCCCCTACGAGCAGTACTTC	CASRPLAGAPYEQYF
TRBV30	TRBJ1-1	TRBD1	-	TGTGCCTGGGCCGCGGGACAGGGGAACACTGAAGCTTTCTTT	CAWAAGQGNTEAFF
TRBV19	TRBJ1-5	TRBD1	-	TGTGCCAGTAGTATAGCGGACAGGACGCTAAATAGCAATCAGCCCCAGCATTTT	CASSIADRTLNSNQPQHF
TRBV6-6	TRBJ2-6	TRBD1	-	TGTGCCAGCAGTCCGGGACAGGGGGCATCTGGGGCCAACGTCCTGACTTTC	CASSPGQGASGANVLTF
TRBV9	TRBJ1-6	-	-	TGTGCCAGCAGCGTAGGGCTTAGTTTCCCCGGTAGGACATTGGATTCACCCCTCCACTTT	CASSVGLSFPGRTLDSPLHF
TRBV29-1	TRBJ2-7	TRBD1	-	TGCAGCGTGACGACAGGGGACCGATCCTACGAGCAGTACTTC	CSVTTGDRSYEQYF
TRBV5-1	TRBJ1-2	-	once	TGCGCCAGCAGCCCGGAGGGGCCCGCTAACTATGGCTACACCTTC	CASSPEGPANYGYTF
TRBV4-1	TRBJ1-4	-	-	TGCGCCAGCAGTGATACGACAACGTCTAATGAAAAACTGTTTTTT	CASSDTTTSNEKLFF
TRBV11-2	TRBJ1-1	TRBD1	-	TGTGCCAGCAGCTTTGGGACAGGGGGCGCGGTGAGAAAGAACACTGAAGCTTTCTTT	CASSFGTGGAVRKNTEAFF
TRBV12-5	TRBJ1-2	-	-	TGTGCTAGTGGTTTAACAGGGCACTATAACTATGGCTACACCTTC	CASGLTGHYNYGYTF
TRBV5-1	TRBJ1-4	-	-	TGCGCCAGCAGCTTGCAGGGGACTAATGAAAAACTGTTTTTT	CASSLQGTNEKLFF
TRBV9	TRBJ2-1	-	-	TGTGCCAGCAGCGTAGTAAAGCAGGGCTACAATGAGCAGTTCTTC	CASSVVKQGYNEQFF
TRBV4-1	TRBJ2-7	TRBD2	-	TGCGCCAGCAGGGCTAGCGGGGACTACGAGCAGTACTTC	CASRASGDYEQYF